One sample yielded the 22 T cell receptor beta chains listed below, sequenced in a study of T cells in Graves' hyperthyroidism and ophthalmopathy. The investigators amplified TCR beta CDR3 regions from RNA transcripts. The HTBI primer set served for first-round RT-PCR of the TCR CDR3. From the multiplex PCR reads, TCRdb called clonotypes with MiXCR, one entry per CDR3 protein. The sample holds 280,000 or so distinct CDR3 sequences, less than 30% seen once. Sequenced: blood. All receptors derive from a man aged 35 to 55 with Graves' hyperthyroidism that later progressed to Graves' ophthalmopathy.

This clonotype occurred many times. This rearrangement joins TRBV19 to TRBJ2-5; perhaps TRBD2 as D (5 bases). The germline V gene has CDR1 LNHDA and CDR2 SQIVND (reference sequence). The V end was cut by 7 bases, the J end by 5 bases, with 20 bases between. This CDR3 has 15 residues. This CDR3 reads CASTPLEAGLETQYF. CDR3 in DNA: TGTGCCAGTACACCACTCGAGGCGGGCTTGGAGACCCAGTACTTC.

This clonotype was found many times. This sequence joins TRBV6-9 and TRBJ1-2, with 12 bases aligning to TRBD1. Germline V lookup: CDR1 MNHGY, CDR2 SVAAGI. V trimming: 0 bases; J trimming: 7 bases; junction bases outside the gene matches: 3. The CDR3 contains 15 residues. The CDR3 DNA reads as TGTGCCAGCAGTTATTCGGGACAGGGGGCGTTTGGCTACACCTTC. It translates to CASSYSGQGAFGYTF.

This clonotype was counted many times. The chain couples TRBV4-1 to TRBJ2-7; TRBD1 might be the D (6 bases). CDR3 length: 14 amino acids. Germline assignment: CDR1 MGHRA and CDR2 YSYEKL. V lost 4 bases to trimming and J lost 6 bases, with 16 bases between them. For the CDR3, the DNA is TGCGCCAGCAGCCCTGGTATCAGGGGTGGCGAGCAGTACTTC. It codes for CASSPGIRGGEQYF.

Ten or more counts support this clonotype. CDR3 in amino acids: CASSLRGAGNTIYF. The CDR3 DNA follows: TGTGCCAGCAGCTTAAGGGGTGCTGGAAACACCATATATTTT. The chain couples TRBV13 to TRBJ1-3, with D perhaps TRBD1 (5 bases). Between the trimmed V and J ends, which lost 2 bases and 2 bases, there was a span of 7 bases. The CDR3 is 14 residues long. The germline V gene encodes CDR1 PRHDT and CDR2 FYEKMQ (reference sequence).

This clonotype has a count of ten or more. The V and J genes are TRBV7-3 and TRBJ1-1; 9 nucleotides match TRBD1. The CDR3 contains 15 residues. Trimming removed 5 bases from V and 5 bases from J; junction bases left unmatched: 9. CDR1 SGHTA and CDR2 FQGTGA come from the germline V gene. Here the CDR3 DNA reads TGTGCCAGCAGCGCCGGGACAGGGTCGTATACTGAAGCTTTCTTT. Its protein product is CASSAGTGSYTEAFF.

This clonotype was picked up many times. The chain employs TRBV15 and TRBJ2-4; D is ambiguous. The V end was cut by 3 bases, the J end by 0 bases, with 6 bases between. The CDR3 covers 14 residues. Germline V gene lookup returns CDR1 LNHNV and CDR2 YYDKDF (reference sequence). The CDR3 protein is CATSSRLAKNIQYF. CDR3 DNA: TGTGCCACCAGCAGTCGACTAGCCAAAAACATTCAGTACTTC.

In this sample, this clonotype turned up many times. This chain connects TRBV6-1 to TRBJ2-1; 13 bases map to TRBD2. The CDR3 has 15 amino acids. J gave up 7 bases and V 7 bases, and 7 bases lay outside the gene matches. CDR1 MNHNS and CDR2 SASEGT come from the germline V gene. The CDR3 region is CASTRTSGSGNEQFF. The CDR3 nucleotides are TGTGCCAGCACACGGACTAGCGGGAGTGGTAATGAGCAGTTCTTC.

The sample holds many counts of this clonotype. The chain is built from TRBV27 and TRBJ2-7, with 9 bases identical to TRBD1. The CDR3 is 16 amino acids. V was pared by 2 bases and J by 3 bases, with 8 bases of the junction left unmatched. Germline lookup yields CDR1 MNHEY and CDR2 SMNVEV (reference sequence). This chain's CDR3 is CASSLLPGQGFYEQYF. For the CDR3, the DNA is TGTGCCAGCAGTTTACTACCGGGACAGGGTTTCTACGAGCAGTACTTC.

In its sample, this clonotype was seen many times. The chain links TRBV5-1 to TRBJ1-1, with D perhaps TRBD1 (5 bases). The CDR3 contains 16 residues. Trimming left V 5 bases short and J 0 bases short, with 17 bases between. Looked up from germline, CDR1 is SGHRS and CDR2 is YFSETQ. CDR3 residues: CASSSGDAYLNTEAFF. In nucleotides, the CDR3 is TGCGCCAGCAGTTCTGGGGACGCCTACCTGAACACTGAAGCTTTCTTT.

This clonotype occurred many times. The V gene is TRBV12-3 or TRBV12-4, the J gene TRBJ1-3; 7 bases line up with TRBD1. Germline trimming cut 9 bases from V and 0 bases from J; bases unmatched to any gene: 14. The CDR3 has 17 amino acids. CDR3: CASQNHRGPTSGNTIYF. In nucleotides, the CDR3 is TGTGCCAGTCAGAATCACAGGGGACCTACCTCTGGAAACACCATATATTTT.

This clonotype was seen repeatedly, ten times or more. The genes are TRBV7-9 and TRBJ1-5; 9 positions match TRBD1. The CDR3 runs 17 residues. Germline V gene lookup returns CDR1 SEHNR and CDR2 FQNEAQ (reference sequence). Germline trimming cut 5 bases from V and 2 bases from J; bases unmatched to any gene: 10. The CDR3 nucleotides read TGTGCCAGCAGCAACACAGGGGGCGAGGCTGGCAATCAGCCCCAGCATTTT. The encoded protein is CASSNTGGEAGNQPQHF.

This clonotype was counted at least ten times. The chain is built from TRBV4-1 and TRBJ2-7; maybe TRBD1 (6 bases). The germline V gene has CDR1 MGHRA and CDR2 YSYEKL. V gave up 2 bases and J gave up 10 bases, with 15 bases separating them. CDR3 length: 13 amino acids. DNA for the CDR3: TGCGCCAGCAGCCAACCAGGGGCAGGGCCCCAGTACTTC. This sequence encodes CASSQPGAGPQYF.

This clonotype was picked up a small number of times. This rearrangement joins TRBV20-1 to TRBJ2-5; TRBD2 matches at 8 bases. J lost 1 base, V lost 4 bases, and 5 bases had no gene match. The CDR3 totals 14 residues. Germline V gene lookup returns CDR1 DFQATT and CDR2 SNEGSKA (reference sequence). The DNA for the CDR3 is TGCAGTGCTAAGTGGCGGGAGGCCCAAGAGACCCAGTACTTC. Its translation: CSAKWREAQETQYF.

The rearrangement links TRBV19 to TRBJ1-1; a possible D gene is TRBD1 (6 bases). CDR3 length: 11 amino acids. V shed 3 bases and J shed 11 bases, with 10 bases lying between them. Germline CDR1 is LNHDA and CDR2 is SQIVND (reference sequence). This chain's CDR3 is CASSIGQGAFF. The CDR3 DNA follows: TGTGCCAGTAGTATCGGGCAGGGGGCTTTCTTT.

This clonotype was detected ten times or more. The chain has TRBV20-1 and TRBJ2-5; TRBD1 agrees at 9 bases. The CDR3 is 11 residues long. Germline V CDR1 and CDR2: DFQATT, SNEGSKA (reference sequence). CDR3: CSGQGQETQYF. The CDR3 DNA follows: TGCAGCGGACAGGGGCAAGAGACCCAGTACTTC.

This clonotype turned up a few times. This rearrangement joins TRBV6-2 or TRBV6-3 to TRBJ2-7; 8 positions agree with TRBD1. The V gene end was trimmed by 7 bases and the J gene end by 3 bases; junction bases not matched to a gene: 8. Germline V gives CDR1 MNHEY, CDR2 SVGEGT. The CDR3 has 14 residues. The CDR3 protein is CASNPGGPYYEQYF. The CDR3 nucleotides are TGTGCCAGCAATCCAGGGGGCCCCTACTACGAGCAGTACTTC.

In this sample, this clonotype turned up many times. The V and J genes are TRBV7-2 and TRBJ2-7, with 8 bases aligning to TRBD1. Germline V lookup: CDR1 SGHTA, CDR2 FQGNSA. The CDR3 has 14 amino acids. Losses at the gene ends were 2 bases for V and 0 bases for J; bases not matched to a gene: 0. CDR3 DNA: TGTGCCAGCAGCTTAACAGGGGGCTCCTACGAGCAGTACTTC. Amino acid sequence: CASSLTGGSYEQYF.

In this sample, this clonotype turned up many times. The CDR3 is CSVMDSYNSPLHF. The CDR3 region has the DNA TGCAGTGTGATGGACAGCTATAATTCACCCCTCCACTTT. The chain has TRBV20-1 and TRBJ1-6; D possibly corresponds to TRBD1 (6 bases). Germline lookup yields CDR1 DFQATT and CDR2 SNEGSKA (reference sequence). The CDR3 consists of 13 residues. V was pared by 7 bases and J by 3 bases, with 10 bases between.

This clonotype was observed at least ten times. V gene TRBV12-3 or TRBV12-4 combines with J gene TRBJ1-1, with TRBD1 matching over 7 bases. The CDR3 runs 15 residues. J lost 1 base, V lost 6 bases, and 8 bases had no gene match. This CDR3 is CASSPLQGSNTEAFF. The CDR3 nucleotides read TGTGCCAGCAGCCCCCTACAGGGGTCGAACACTGAAGCTTTCTTT.

The genes are TRBV19 and TRBJ2-4, with 7 bases aligning to TRBD1. Trimming at V came to 1 base and at J to 15 bases, leaving 6 bases not matched to a gene. From germline, CDR1 is LNHDA and CDR2 SQIVND (reference sequence). The CDR3 is 12 amino acids. The CDR3 bases are TGTGCCAGTAGTATAGGCACAGGGGCTGGGTACTTC. Its translation is CASSIGTGAGYF.

This clonotype has ten or more counts. The chain couples TRBV5-1 to TRBJ2-2; possibly TRBD2 for D (7 bases). V lost 4 bases and J 4 bases, leaving 32 bases between the germline ends. Germline V gene lookup returns CDR1 SGHRS and CDR2 YFSETQ. This CDR3 is built from 21 residues. The CDR3 DNA is TGCGCCAGCAGCCCCGACGGGCGTACCACCGGGGGGAGAGGGGGCACCGGGGAGCTGTTTTTT. It encodes CASSPDGRTTGGRGGTGELFF.

To note about this clonotype: One base away lies a much larger clone, so this may be a sequencing read error. The rearrangement links TRBV13 to TRBJ1-2; 8 bases are shared with TRBD1. V gave up 2 bases and J gave up 2 bases; unmatched junction bases: 1. CDR1 PRHDT and CDR2 FYEKMQ come from the germline V gene (reference sequence). CDR3 length: 14 residues. CDR3 amino acids: CASSLQGANYGYTF. The CDR3 DNA sequence: TGTGCCAGCAGCTTACAGGGGGCGAACTATGGCTACACCTTC.